This TCR beta chain came from a study of T cell repertoires in cytomegalovirus infection. The overall study: Public TCR beta signatures marked donors with CMV infection and the matching HLA. General observations from the study: Ex vivo, HLA-C-restricted CMV-specific TCR beta clonotypes prevailed over the rest of the response. Pooled public TCR beta family frequency picked out CMV carriers with the relevant HLA.

A remark on this clonotype: Its antigen is unknown.

One entry per CDR3 protein results from TCRdb running MiXCR on the reads. The repertoire has nearly 700,000 distinct CDR3 sequences, 30% to 35% of them found once; the top ten carry 18%. Germline CDR1 reads MDHEN; CDR2 reads SYDVKM. CDR3 length: 15 residues. The junction had 7 bases not matched to a gene; V was cut back by 8 bases and J by 0 bases. The sample in question was cultured PBMCs, obtained from culture after CMV antigen stimulation. V is TRBV28 and J is TRBJ1-1; TRBD1 agrees at 9 bases. This TCR derives from a human donor in good health (CMV status not recorded). Some clones in this sample may be carry-over from other donors' samples. The CDR3 protein is CASGIQGAVNTEAFF. The CDR3 bases are TGTGCCAGCGGTATACAGGGGGCGGTGAACACTGAAGCTTTCTTT.